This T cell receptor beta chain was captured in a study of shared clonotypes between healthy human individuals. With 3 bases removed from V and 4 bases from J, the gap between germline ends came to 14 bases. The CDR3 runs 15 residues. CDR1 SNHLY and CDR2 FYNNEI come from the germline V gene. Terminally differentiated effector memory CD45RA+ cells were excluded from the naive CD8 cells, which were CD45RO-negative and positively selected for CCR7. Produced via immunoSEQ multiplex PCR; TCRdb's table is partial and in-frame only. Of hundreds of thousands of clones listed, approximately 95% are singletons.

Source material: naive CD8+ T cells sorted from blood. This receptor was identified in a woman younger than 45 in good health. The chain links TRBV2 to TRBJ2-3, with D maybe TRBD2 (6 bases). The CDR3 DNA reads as TGTGCCAGCAGTGAGTCGGGAGTGTCGTCAGATACGCAGTATTTT. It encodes CASSESGVSSDTQYF.